This T cell receptor beta chain derives from a study of T cell changes during pregnancy in multiple sclerosis. The germline V gene has CDR1 GTSNPN and CDR2 SVGIG (reference sequence). The CDR3 totals 13 residues. The junction had 6 bases not matched to a gene; V was cut back by 2 bases and J by 9 bases. Sequencing was performed with immunoSEQ multiplex PCR; in TCRdb, only in-frame clones are kept and a portion is missing. Of around 100,000 clones listed, roughly 92% are singletons. Sample: peripheral blood, taken after pregnancy. This TCR was sampled from a female donor with multiple sclerosis, enrolled in a pregnancy study. The rearrangement joins TRBV30 to TRBJ1-5; 8 nucleotides agree with TRBD1. CDR3 DNA sequence: TGTGCCTGGAGTTCGGGACAGGTCCGGCCCCAGCATTTT. It specifies CAWSSGQVRPQHF.